This TCR beta chain was identified during a study of regulatory T cells. Notes on the study in general: Patient CD8+ T cells trended nonsignificantly toward lower Shannon entropy than control CD8+ cells. Patient repertoires had restricted TRB V-J pairs and skewed V and J usage, most in Tregs.

As for this clone: The antigen remains unidentified.

The primer mix had 52 TRBV and 13 TRBJ primers. TCRdb's table, derived via immunoSEQ multiplex PCR, lists solely in-frame clones and lacks some. The sample shows 20,000 to 25,000 clones, roughly 93% of them seen only once. This CDR3 is 12 amino acids long. The germline gives CDR1 MDHEN, CDR2 SYDVKM. V was trimmed by 5 bases and J by 4 bases, leaving 6 bases between them. Sequencing was performed on CD8+ T cells sorted from blood. This receptor was obtained from a child aged 2-15 years with CD3G deficiency. The J gene is TRBJ1-5, the V gene TRBV28; no clear D gene. As DNA, the CDR3 is TGTGCCAGCAGTCCCGGGAATCAGCCCCAGCATTTT. This gives the protein CASSPGNQPQHF.